The 26 T cell receptor beta chains given below trace back to one sample, sequenced in a study of follicular helper T cells after annual influenza vaccination. The method was immunoSEQ multiplex PCR; TCRdb's version includes in-frame clones alone and lacks a portion of them. This sample has about 2,100 clones, with about 80% found just once. Described time point: 2015-2016 season, 7 days after influenza vaccination. This sample comprised CXCR5+ CD38- circulating T follicular helper cells from blood, obtained 7 days after influenza vaccination. Subset described: circulating Tfh, non-naive CD4+CXCR5+PD-1+ (ICOS+CD38+ or ICOS-CD38-). The receptors here all came from an adult who received the influenza vaccine.

This chain joins TRBV2 and TRBJ1-2; a possible D gene is TRBD1 (6 bases). The CDR3 runs to 13 residues. V was trimmed by 3 bases and J by 2 bases, leaving 7 bases between them. Germline V CDR1 and CDR2: SNHLY, FYNNEI. CDR3 sequence reads: CASSDQGNYGYTF. The DNA of the CDR3 is TGTGCCAGCAGTGATCAGGGGAACTATGGCTACACCTTC.

This sequence joins TRBV15 and TRBJ2-1; the match to TRBD1 covers 7 bases. The germline gives CDR1 LNHNV, CDR2 YYDKDF (reference sequence). J was trimmed by 0 bases and V by 3 bases; bases with no gene match: 11. CDR3 size: 18 residues. DNA of the CDR3: TGTGCCACCAGCAGGAGCACAGGGGCCTTTGGCTCCTACAATGAGCAGTTCTTC. This sequence encodes CATSRSTGAFGSYNEQFF.

The rearrangement joins TRBV25-1 to TRBJ2-6; D is unclear. Deletions cut 1 base from V and 0 bases from J, with 4 bases between. The CDR3 runs 15 residues. Looked up from germline, CDR1 is MGHDK and CDR2 is SYGVNS. This CDR3 reads CASSEFGSGANVLTF. CDR3 bases: TGTGCCAGCAGTGAATTTGGCTCTGGGGCCAACGTCCTGACTTTC. The variable domain in full, completed from reference TRBV25-1 and TRBJ2-6, reads EADIYQTPRYLVIGTGKKITLECSQTMGHDKMYWYQQDPGMELHLIHYSYGVNSTEKGDLSSESTVSRIRTEHFPLTLESARPSHTSQYLCASSEFGSGANVLTFGAGSRLTVL.

The chain is built from TRBV15 and TRBJ2-3, with D hard to call. V gave up 0 bases and J gave up 3 bases, with 13 bases separating them. CDR1 and CDR2 from the germline V gene are LNHNV and YYDKDF (reference sequence). The CDR3 has 16 residues. This CDR3 reads CATSRDVQARTDTQYF. As DNA, the CDR3 is TGTGCCACCAGCAGAGATGTTCAGGCTCGAACAGATACGCAGTATTTT.

The chain combines TRBV15 with TRBJ1-1, with D tentatively TRBD1 (6 bases). The CDR3 has 15 amino acids. V lost 2 bases and J 4 bases, leaving 14 bases between the germline ends. Germline V lookup: CDR1 LNHNV, CDR2 YYDKDF (reference sequence). DNA for the CDR3: TGTGCCACCAGCAGACCAGGCGGAGGGGGCACTGAAGCTTTCTTT. Its translation is CATSRPGGGGTEAFF.

This clone has only one observation. The chain links TRBV7-9 to TRBJ1-1; 7 bases agree with TRBD1. The CDR3 has 13 residues. The germline gives CDR1 SEHNR, CDR2 FQNEAQ (reference sequence). With 5 bases clipped from V and 3 bases from J, the junction kept 3 bases outside the gene matches. DNA of the CDR3: TGTGCCAGCAGCCTAACAGGGGACACTGAAGCTTTCTTT. It specifies CASSLTGDTEAFF.

The chain joins TRBV11-2 to TRBJ2-5; D unclear. The CDR3 consists of 13 residues. In germline, CDR1 is SGHAT, CDR2 FQNNGV. V shed 2 bases and J shed 4 bases, with 8 bases lying between them. Here the CDR3 DNA reads TGTGCCAGCAGCTTAAGCTCGTTAGAGACCCAGTACTTC. It translates to CASSLSSLETQYF.

The rearrangement joins TRBV7-8 to TRBJ2-5; TRBD2 agrees at 8 bases. CDR1 and CDR2 from the germline V gene are SGHVS and FQNEAQ. The trim removed 4 bases at V and 7 bases at J, leaving 2 bases unmatched. The CDR3 runs 12 residues. Written as DNA, the CDR3 is TGTGCCAGCAGCTCGGGGGGGGCGACCCAGTACTTC. Translation gives CASSSGGATQYF. The full variable domain, rest sourced from reference TRBV7-8 and TRBJ2-5, is GAGVSQSPRYKVAKRGQDVALRCDPISGHVSLFWYQQALGQGPEFLTYFQNEAQLDKSGLPSDRFFAERPEGSVSTLKIQRTQQEDSAVYLCASSSGGATQYFGPGTRLLVL.

The chain recombines TRBV6-1 with TRBJ2-7; D is perhaps TRBD1 (6 bases). Trimming took 8 bases from V and 3 from J, leaving 17 bases between them. The CDR3 is made up of 14 amino acids. Germline V gives CDR1 MNHNS, CDR2 SASEGT. CDR3 residues: CASLPGTLGYEQYF. The DNA for the CDR3 is TGTGCCAGCCTCCCGGGGACATTGGGCTACGAGCAGTACTTC.

DNA of the CDR3: TGTGCCAGCTCACCTAGGGGAGAGACCCAGTACTTC. It translates to CASSPRGETQYF. This chain connects TRBV18 to TRBJ2-5; D is possibly TRBD1 (5 bases). Trimming left V 3 bases short and J 4 bases short, with 6 bases between. CDR1 and CDR2 (germline): KGHSH, LQKENI. The CDR3 extends over 12 amino acids.

V is TRBV7-8 and J is TRBJ2-3; no firm D call. The CDR3 is 17 amino acids. Trimming removed 5 bases at V and 2 bases at J, with 20 bases between. CDR1 and CDR2 from the germline V gene are SGHVS and FQNEAQ. The DNA for the CDR3 is TGTGCCAGCAGCCACCTCCAGACGGTTACAACCACAGATACGCAGTATTTT. It encodes CASSHLQTVTTTDTQYF.

The rearrangement joins TRBV19 to TRBJ1-5; tentative D call: TRBD1 (5 bases). CDR3 length: 15 amino acids. Germline CDR1 LNHDA, CDR2 SQIVND (reference sequence). V lost 6 bases, J lost 3 bases, and 15 bases lay in between. The CDR3 DNA follows: TGTGCCAGTAGAAAGGGGCGGTATATCAATCAGCCCCAGCATTTT. Translation gives CASRKGRYINQPQHF.

This chain links TRBV2 with TRBJ2-7, with 9 bases matching TRBD2. The ends lost 6 bases at V and 3 bases at J; junction bases unmatched: 9. Looked up from germline, CDR1 is SNHLY and CDR2 is FYNNEI. CDR3 length equals 15 residues. The CDR3 DNA reads as TGTGCCAGCAGCCGCACTAGCGGGTCCCTCTACGAGCAGTACGTC. It is translated as CASSRTSGSLYEQYV.

CDR3 coding DNA: TGTGCCAGTAGTGTAGGGACAGGGAACACAGATACGCAGTATTTT. Protein sequence: CASSVGTGNTDTQYF. V gene TRBV19 combines with J gene TRBJ2-3; 9 bases line up with TRBD1. The V segment lost 5 bases and the J segment 2 bases; nucleotides outside the gene matches: 5. The CDR3 totals 15 residues. Germline CDR1 and CDR2: LNHDA and SQIVND (reference sequence).

In DNA form, the CDR3 reads TGTGCCAGCAGCAAGCCTCCGGGACAGGGGTTTGGCTACACCTTC. It yields the protein CASSKPPGQGFGYTF. The J gene is TRBJ1-2, the V gene TRBV5-4; TRBD1 matches at 10 bases. The ends lost 4 bases at V and 7 bases at J; junction bases unmatched: 10. Per germline, CDR1 SGHNT and CDR2 YYREEE (reference sequence). This CDR3 has 15 amino acids.

The rearrangement links TRBV5-1 to TRBJ2-6; TRBD1 aligns across 11 bases. The CDR3 runs to 18 residues. Looked up from germline, CDR1 is SGHRS and CDR2 is YFSETQ. V was clipped by 6 bases and J by 2 bases; unmatched bases: 10. Here the CDR3 DNA reads TGCGCCAGCACCTCATCCGGGACAGGGGGAACTGGGGCCAACGTCCTGACTTTC. This codes for CASTSSGTGGTGANVLTF.

The CDR3 spells CASSLHPTAQNTEAFF. As DNA, the CDR3 is TGCGCCAGCAGCTTGCATCCGACGGCTCAGAACACTGAAGCTTTCTTT. The V call is TRBV5-1, the J call TRBJ1-1; unclear D gene. The V and J ends lost 1 base and 1 base respectively, with 14 bases between them. CDR3 length: 16 residues. Per the germline V gene, CDR1 is SGHRS and CDR2 is YFSETQ.

The chain recombines TRBV10-1 with TRBJ2-3, with 8 bases lining up with TRBD1. V shed 8 bases and J 4 bases; nucleotides not matched to a gene: 5. This CDR3 contains 13 residues. The germline V gene encodes CDR1 WNHNN and CDR2 SYGVQD (reference sequence). The CDR3, as DNA: TGCGCCAGCCGTAGACAGGGGTCAGATACGCAGTATTTT. Translating it yields CASRRQGSDTQYF.

The chain couples TRBV29-1 to TRBJ2-1; 11 bases map to TRBD1. The V gene's germline CDR1 is SQVTM and CDR2 ANQGSEA. J lost 6 bases, V lost 7 bases, and 5 bases had no gene match. This CDR3 has 13 amino acids. DNA of the CDR3: TGCAGCGCCCGGACAGGGGGCTTCAATGAGCAGTTCTTC. Its translation: CSARTGGFNEQFF.

The V and J genes are TRBV4-1 and TRBJ1-5, with 7 bases aligning to TRBD1. The CDR3 totals 13 residues. Per germline, CDR1 MGHRA and CDR2 YSYEKL. With V trimmed by 4 bases and J by 8 bases, 5 bases remained unmatched. In DNA form, the CDR3 reads TGCGCCAGCAGCCGGACAGGTTCGGAGCCCCAGCATTTT. This encodes CASSRTGSEPQHF.

The chain has TRBV7-8 and TRBJ1-2; no definite D call. Germline CDR1 and CDR2: SGHVS and FQNEAQ. The CDR3 contains 14 residues. V gave up 3 bases and J gave up 3 bases, with 11 bases separating them. The CDR3 bases are TGTGCCAGCAGCTTTGGCCATAGGGACTATGGCTACACCTTC. The encoded protein is CASSFGHRDYGYTF.

This rearrangement joins TRBV6-5 to TRBJ1-2; 9 positions agree with TRBD1. The CDR3 sequence is 15 residues long. Trimming took 2 bases from V and 5 from J; bases not matched to a gene: 6. CDR1 is MNHEY, CDR2 SVGAGI, per germline. The CDR3 sequence is CASSYETGGAYGYTF. In nucleotides, the CDR3 is TGTGCCAGCAGTTACGAAACAGGGGGCGCGTATGGCTACACCTTC.

The rearrangement joins TRBV19 to TRBJ1-5; unclear D gene. Germline V gene sequence: CDR1 LNHDA, CDR2 SQIVND (reference sequence). The CDR3 runs to 12 residues. Trimming stripped 7 bases from V and 4 bases from J, with 8 bases between. The CDR3 spells CASMRANQPQHF. The CDR3 DNA is TGTGCCAGTATGAGGGCGAATCAGCCCCAGCATTTT.

The V gene is TRBV6-9, the J gene TRBJ1-4; the match to TRBD1 covers 9 bases. The V gene end was trimmed by 5 bases and the J gene end by 13 bases; junction bases not matched to a gene: 8. There are 13 residues in the CDR3. Looked up from germline, CDR1 is MNHGY and CDR2 is SVAAGI. The CDR3 nucleotides are TGTGCCAGCAGTAAACCTACAGGGGGCGGACTGTTTTTT. This sequence encodes CASSKPTGGGLFF.

The gene calls are TRBV19 and TRBJ2-7; the match to TRBD2 covers 9 bases. CDR3 size: 15 residues. Germline CDR1 LNHDA, CDR2 SQIVND (reference sequence). J was trimmed by 1 base and V by 4 bases; bases with no gene match: 5. The chain's CDR3 is CASSTSRGGSYEQYF. The CDR3 DNA sequence: TGTGCCAGTAGTACCTCGCGGGGGGGGTCCTACGAGCAGTACTTC.

The genes are TRBV10-1 and TRBJ1-1; D gene uncertain. The germline gives CDR1 WNHNN, CDR2 SYGVQD (reference sequence). The ends were cut back, 7 bases at V and 2 bases at J, with 20 bases in the middle. The CDR3 length is 16 residues. CDR3 amino acids: CASNFLDSNYNTEAFF. The CDR3, as DNA: TGCGCCAGCAATTTCCTAGATTCCAACTATAACACTGAAGCTTTCTTT.